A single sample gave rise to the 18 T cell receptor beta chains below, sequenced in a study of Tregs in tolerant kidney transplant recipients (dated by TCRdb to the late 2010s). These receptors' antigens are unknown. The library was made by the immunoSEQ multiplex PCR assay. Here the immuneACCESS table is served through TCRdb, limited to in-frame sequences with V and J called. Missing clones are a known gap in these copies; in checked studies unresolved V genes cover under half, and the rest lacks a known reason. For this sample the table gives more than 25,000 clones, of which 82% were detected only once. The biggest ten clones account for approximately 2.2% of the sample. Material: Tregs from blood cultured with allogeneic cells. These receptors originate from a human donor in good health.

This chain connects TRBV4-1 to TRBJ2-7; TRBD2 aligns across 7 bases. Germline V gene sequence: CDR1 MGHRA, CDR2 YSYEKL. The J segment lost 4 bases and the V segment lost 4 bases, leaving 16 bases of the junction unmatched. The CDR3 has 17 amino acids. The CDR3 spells CASSRRQTAGVFYEQYF. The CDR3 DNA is TGCGCCAGCAGCCGCAGACAAACTGCGGGAGTTTTTTACGAGCAGTACTTC.

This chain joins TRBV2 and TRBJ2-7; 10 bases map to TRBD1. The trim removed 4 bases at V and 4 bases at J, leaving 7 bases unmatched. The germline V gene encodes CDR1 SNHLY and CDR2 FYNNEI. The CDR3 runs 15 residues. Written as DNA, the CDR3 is TGTGCCAGCAGTGGCAGGGACAGGGGATTTTACGAGCAGTACTTC. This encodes CASSGRDRGFYEQYF.

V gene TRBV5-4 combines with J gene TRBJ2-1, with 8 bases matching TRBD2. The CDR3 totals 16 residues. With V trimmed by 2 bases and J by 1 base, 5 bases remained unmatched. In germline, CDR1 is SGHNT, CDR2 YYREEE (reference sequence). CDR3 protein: CASSLRAGVSYNEQFF. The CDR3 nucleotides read TGTGCCAGCAGCTTACGAGCGGGAGTATCCTACAATGAGCAGTTCTTC.

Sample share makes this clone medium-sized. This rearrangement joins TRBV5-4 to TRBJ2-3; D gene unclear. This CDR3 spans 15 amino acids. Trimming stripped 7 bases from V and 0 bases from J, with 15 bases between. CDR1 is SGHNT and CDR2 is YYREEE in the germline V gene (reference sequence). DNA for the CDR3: TGTGCCAGCGCCGACGAACCCGAAAGCACAGATACGCAGTATTTT. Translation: CASADEPESTDTQYF.

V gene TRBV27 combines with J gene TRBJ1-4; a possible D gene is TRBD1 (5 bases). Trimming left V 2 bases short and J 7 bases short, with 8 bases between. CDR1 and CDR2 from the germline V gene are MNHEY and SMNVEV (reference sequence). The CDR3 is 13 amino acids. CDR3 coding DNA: TGTGCCAGCAGTTTACAGGGAGGTGAAAAACTGTTTTTT. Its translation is CASSLQGGEKLFF.

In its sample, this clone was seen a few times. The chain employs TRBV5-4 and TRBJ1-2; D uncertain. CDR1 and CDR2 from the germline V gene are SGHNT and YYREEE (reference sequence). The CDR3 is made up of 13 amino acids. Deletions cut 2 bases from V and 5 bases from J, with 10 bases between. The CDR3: CASSFRGPYGYTF. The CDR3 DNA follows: TGTGCCAGCAGCTTTCGGGGTCCGTATGGCTACACCTTC.

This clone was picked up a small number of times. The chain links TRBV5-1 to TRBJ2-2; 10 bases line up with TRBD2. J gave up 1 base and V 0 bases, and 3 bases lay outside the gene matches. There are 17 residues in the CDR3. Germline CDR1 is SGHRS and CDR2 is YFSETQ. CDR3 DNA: TGCGCCAGCAGCTTGGCCAGGACTAGCGGGAACACCGGGGAGCTGTTTTTT. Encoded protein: CASSLARTSGNTGELFF. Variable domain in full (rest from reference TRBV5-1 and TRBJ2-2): KAGVTQTPRYLIKTRGQQVTLSCSPISGHRSVSWYQQTPGQGLQFLFEYFSETQRNKGNFPGRFSGRQFSNSRSEMNVSTLELGDSALYLCASSLARTSGNTGELFFGEGSRLTVL.

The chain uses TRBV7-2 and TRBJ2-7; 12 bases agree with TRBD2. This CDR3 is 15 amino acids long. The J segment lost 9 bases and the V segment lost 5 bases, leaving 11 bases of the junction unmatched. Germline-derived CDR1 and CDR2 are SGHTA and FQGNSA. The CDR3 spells CASSRRTSGETGQYF. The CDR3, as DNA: TGTGCCAGCAGCCGCCGGACTAGCGGGGAAACGGGGCAGTACTTC. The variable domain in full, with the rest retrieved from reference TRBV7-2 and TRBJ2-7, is GAGVSQSPSNKVTEKGKDVELRCDPISGHTALYWYRQSLGQGLEFLIYFQGNSAPDKSGLPSDRFSAERTGGSVSTLTIQRTQQEDSAVYLCASSRRTSGETGQYFGPGTRLTVT.

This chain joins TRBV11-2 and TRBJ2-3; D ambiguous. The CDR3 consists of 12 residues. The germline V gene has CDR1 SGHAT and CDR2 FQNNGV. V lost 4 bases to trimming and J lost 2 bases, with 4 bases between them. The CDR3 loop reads CASSWYTDTQYF. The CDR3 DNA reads TGTGCCAGCAGCTGGTACACAGATACGCAGTATTTT.

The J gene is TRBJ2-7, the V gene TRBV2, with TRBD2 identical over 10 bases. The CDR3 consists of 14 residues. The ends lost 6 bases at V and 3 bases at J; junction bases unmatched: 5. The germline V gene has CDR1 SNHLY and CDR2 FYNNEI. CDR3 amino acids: CASRELAGSYEQYF. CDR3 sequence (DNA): TGTGCCAGCAGGGAACTAGCGGGGAGCTACGAGCAGTACTTC.

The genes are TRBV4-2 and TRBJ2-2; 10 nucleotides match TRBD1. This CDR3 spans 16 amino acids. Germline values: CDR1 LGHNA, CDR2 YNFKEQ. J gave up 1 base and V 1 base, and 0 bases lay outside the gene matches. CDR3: CASSQGTGGNTGELFF. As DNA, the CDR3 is TGTGCCAGCAGCCAAGGGACAGGGGGGAACACCGGGGAGCTGTTTTTT.

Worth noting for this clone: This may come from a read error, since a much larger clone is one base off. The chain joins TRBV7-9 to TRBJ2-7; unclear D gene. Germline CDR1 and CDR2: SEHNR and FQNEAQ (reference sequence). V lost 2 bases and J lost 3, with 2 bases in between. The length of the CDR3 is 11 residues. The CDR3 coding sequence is TGTGCCAGCAGCTTAAACTACGAGCAGTACTTC. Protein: CASSLNYEQYF.

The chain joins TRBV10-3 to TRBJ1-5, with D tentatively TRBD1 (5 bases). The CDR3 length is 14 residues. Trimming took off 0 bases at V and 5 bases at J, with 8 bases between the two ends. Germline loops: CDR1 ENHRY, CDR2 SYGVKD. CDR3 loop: CAISESGRYQPQHF. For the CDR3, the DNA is TGTGCCATCAGTGAGTCGGGGCGTTATCAGCCCCAGCATTTT.

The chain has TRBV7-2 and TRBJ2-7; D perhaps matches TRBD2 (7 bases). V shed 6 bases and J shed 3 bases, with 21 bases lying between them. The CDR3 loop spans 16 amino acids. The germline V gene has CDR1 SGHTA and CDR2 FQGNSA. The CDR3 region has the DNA TGTGCCAGCAGTTCCCGGCGGGGGCGGCTAAACTACGAGCAGTACTTC. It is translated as CASSSRRGRLNYEQYF.

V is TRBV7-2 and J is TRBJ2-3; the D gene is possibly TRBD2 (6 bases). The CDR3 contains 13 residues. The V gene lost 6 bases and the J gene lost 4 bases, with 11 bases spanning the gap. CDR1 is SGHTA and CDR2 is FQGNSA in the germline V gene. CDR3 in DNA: TGTGCCAGCAGGGCCCCTAGCGCAGATACGCAGTATTTT. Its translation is CASRAPSADTQYF.

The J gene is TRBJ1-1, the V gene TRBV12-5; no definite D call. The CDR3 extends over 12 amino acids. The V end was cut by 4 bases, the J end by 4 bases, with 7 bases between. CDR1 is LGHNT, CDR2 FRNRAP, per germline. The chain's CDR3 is CASGYPLTEAFF. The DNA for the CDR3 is TGTGCTAGTGGTTATCCCCTCACTGAAGCTTTCTTT.

DNA for the CDR3: TGCAGCGTTGTTGGTGACTACGAGCAGTACTTC. It is translated as CSVVGDYEQYF. This rearrangement joins TRBV29-1 to TRBJ2-7; D call uncertain. Trimming shortened V by 4 bases and J by 3 bases, and 7 bases separated the two germline ends. CDR3 length equals 11 residues. The V gene's germline CDR1 is SQVTM and CDR2 ANQGSEA.

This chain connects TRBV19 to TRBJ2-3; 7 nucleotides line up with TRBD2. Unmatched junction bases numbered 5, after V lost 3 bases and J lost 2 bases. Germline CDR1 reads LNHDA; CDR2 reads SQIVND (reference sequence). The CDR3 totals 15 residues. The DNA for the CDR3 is TGTGCCAGTAGTATCGGACTAGATTTCACAGATACGCAGTATTTT. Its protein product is CASSIGLDFTDTQYF.